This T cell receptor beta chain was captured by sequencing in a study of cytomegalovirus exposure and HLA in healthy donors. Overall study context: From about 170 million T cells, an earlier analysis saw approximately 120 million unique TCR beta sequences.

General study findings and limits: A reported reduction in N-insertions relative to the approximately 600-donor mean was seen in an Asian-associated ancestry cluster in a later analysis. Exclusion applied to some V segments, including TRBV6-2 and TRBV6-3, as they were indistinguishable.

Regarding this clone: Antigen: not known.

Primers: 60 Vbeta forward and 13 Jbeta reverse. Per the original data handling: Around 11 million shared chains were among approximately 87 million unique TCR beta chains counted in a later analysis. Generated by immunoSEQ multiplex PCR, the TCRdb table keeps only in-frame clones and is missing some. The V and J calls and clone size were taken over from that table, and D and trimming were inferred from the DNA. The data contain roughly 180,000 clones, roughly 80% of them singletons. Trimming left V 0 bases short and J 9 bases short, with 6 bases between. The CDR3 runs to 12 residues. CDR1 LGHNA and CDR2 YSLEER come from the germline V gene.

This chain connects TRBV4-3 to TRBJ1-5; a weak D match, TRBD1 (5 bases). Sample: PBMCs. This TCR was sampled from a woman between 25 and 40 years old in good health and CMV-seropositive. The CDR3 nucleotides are TGCGCCAGCAGCCAAGAGGGGGGGCCCCAGCATTTT. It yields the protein CASSQEGGPQHF.